What follows are 14 T cell receptor beta chains derived from one specimen sequenced in a study of metastatic and nonmetastatic thyroid tumors. TCRdb re-analyzed the PCR reads through MiXCR. The data hold 37,000 or so clones, with 16% observed a single time. Ahead of thyroid surgery, no patient had received treatment of any kind. Specimen: blood. The source of these receptors is a female donor with papillary thyroid cancer or a benign thyroid nodule (not recorded which). Some clones in this sample may be carry-over from other donors' samples.

This clone was picked up one time. The chain is built from TRBV20-1 and TRBJ1-5; D remains unclear. Per the germline V gene, CDR1 is DFQATT and CDR2 is SNEGSKA (reference sequence). V gave up 1 base and J gave up 2 bases, with 15 bases separating them. The CDR3 is 16 amino acids. The CDR3 reads CSARGVQLYRNQPQHF. The CDR3 DNA reads as TGCAGTGCTAGAGGGGTACAGCTTTATCGCAATCAGCCCCAGCATTTT.

This chain joins TRBV30 and TRBJ2-7; tentatively, D is TRBD2 (6 bases). The CDR3 sequence is 10 residues long. CDR1 and CDR2 (germline): GTSNPN, SVGIG (reference sequence). The V gene lost 8 bases and the J gene lost 6 bases, with 11 bases spanning the gap. The CDR3 nucleotides are TGTGCCGTGGAGGGTGGCGAGCAGTACTTC. It encodes CAVEGGEQYF.

This clone was detected a few times. The genes are TRBV27 and TRBJ1-1, with a tentative D call TRBD1 (5 bases). CDR1 and CDR2 (germline): MNHEY, SMNVEV (reference sequence). The CDR3 runs 14 residues. Trimming took off 4 bases at V and 1 base at J, with 10 bases between the two ends. CDR3 region: CASSSGGWNTEAFF. DNA of the CDR3: TGTGCCAGCAGTTCTGGGGGGTGGAACACTGAAGCTTTCTTT.

Many counts were recorded for this clone. J is TRBJ1-4 and V is TRBV6-1, with a weak D call TRBD1 (5 bases). This CDR3 comprises 16 residues. Between the trimmed V and J ends, which lost 5 bases and 4 bases, there was a span of 17 bases. Germline-derived CDR1 and CDR2 are MNHNS and SASEGT. The CDR3 DNA is TGTGCCAGCAGTTTAGGCCTCGAGACAGTTAATGAAAAACTGTTTTTT. This encodes CASSLGLETVNEKLFF.

The rearrangement uses TRBV12-3 or TRBV12-4 and TRBJ1-2, with 7 positions matching TRBD1. This CDR3 has 14 residues. Trimming at V came to 3 bases and at J to 4 bases, leaving 5 bases not matched to a gene. The CDR3 DNA is TGTGCCAGCAGTTTCGGACAGGTATGCTATGGCTACACCTTC. This sequence encodes CASSFGQVCYGYTF.

This clone occurred many times. This chain joins TRBV6-1 and TRBJ1-1; 8 positions match TRBD1. Germline V CDR1 and CDR2: MNHNS, SASEGT. The CDR3 has 13 residues. The trim removed 8 bases at V and 1 base at J, leaving 3 bases unmatched. The chain's CDR3 is CASGQGRNTEAFF. CDR3 nucleotide sequence: TGTGCCAGCGGACAGGGAAGGAACACTGAAGCTTTCTTT.

This clone showed up many times. The rearrangement links TRBV7-8 to TRBJ2-7; 7 bases are a match to TRBD2. The CDR3 totals 16 residues. The germline CDR1 and CDR2 sequences are SGHVS and FQNEAQ. V was pared by 5 bases and J by 2 bases, with 12 bases of the junction left unmatched. This CDR3 is CASSQMGRGNAYEQYF. CDR3 in DNA: TGTGCCAGCAGCCAAATGGGGCGGGGGAACGCCTACGAGCAGTACTTC. Filled out from reference TRBV7-8 and TRBJ2-7, the complete variable domain reads GAGVSQSPRYKVAKRGQDVALRCDPISGHVSLFWYQQALGQGPEFLTYFQNEAQLDKSGLPSDRFFAERPEGSVSTLKIQRTQQEDSAVYLCASSQMGRGNAYEQYFGPGTRLTVT.

The table lists this clone with many counts. This rearrangement joins TRBV5-6 to TRBJ2-3, with D possibly being TRBD1 or TRBD2 (5 bases each). This CDR3 has 14 amino acids. Germline V gene data show CDR1 as SGHDT and CDR2 as YYEEEE. Trimming shortened V by 0 bases and J by 2 bases, and 7 bases separated the two germline ends. CDR3 loop: CASSLVGATDTQYF. CDR3 coding DNA: TGTGCCAGCAGCTTGGTCGGGGCCACAGATACGCAGTATTTT. The whole variable domain, filled in from reference TRBV5-6 and TRBJ2-3, reads DAGVTQSPTHLIKTRGQQVTLRCSPKSGHDTVSWYQQALGQGPQFIFQYYEEEERQRGNFPDRFSGHQFPNYSSELNVNALLLGDSALYLCASSLVGATDTQYFGPGTRLTVL.

This clone was seen at least ten times. The chain has TRBV10-1 and TRBJ2-7, with 9 bases matching TRBD1. V gave up 5 bases and J gave up 3 bases; unmatched junction bases: 5. Germline lookup yields CDR1 WNHNN and CDR2 SYGVQD (reference sequence). The CDR3 contains 14 residues. The CDR3 sequence is CASSHGTGSYEQYF. The CDR3, as DNA: TGCGCCAGCAGTCACGGGACAGGGAGCTACGAGCAGTACTTC.

This clone has more than one count but fewer than ten. The chain is built from TRBV27 and TRBJ2-1, with D perhaps matching TRBD2 (5 bases). This CDR3 region has 13 residues. V gave up 5 bases and J gave up 8 bases, with 13 bases separating them. Germline-derived CDR1 and CDR2 are MNHEY and SMNVEV (reference sequence). The CDR3 protein is CASSREIPDEQFF. The CDR3 region has the DNA TGTGCCAGCAGTCGGGAAATACCCGATGAGCAGTTCTTC.

Ten or more counts support this clone. V usage is TRBV28 and J usage is TRBJ2-2, with a weak D call TRBD1 (6 bases). Germline V lookup: CDR1 MDHEN, CDR2 SYDVKM. Trimming removed 11 bases at V and 1 base at J, with 11 bases between. This CDR3 has 13 amino acids. The CDR3 DNA follows: TGTGCCGTTGGGACATTGAACACCGGGGAGCTGTTTTTT. Its translation is CAVGTLNTGELFF. Full variable domain (missing parts from reference TRBV28 and TRBJ2-2): DVKVTQSSRYLVKRTGEKVFLECVQDMDHENMFWYRQDPGLGLRLIYFSYDVKMKEKGDIPEGYSVSREKKERFSLILESASTNQTSMYLCAVGTLNTGELFFGEGSRLTVL.

On this clone itself: Other DNA sequences in the sample encode the same CDR3. The CDR3 region is CAALQGEGSYNEQFF. The DNA of the CDR3 is TGTGCCGCTCTACAGGGGGAAGGGTCATACAATGAGCAGTTCTTC. The rearrangement joins TRBV2 to TRBJ2-1; 8 bases map to TRBD1. This CDR3 has 15 amino acids. With 11 bases clipped from V and 4 bases from J, the junction kept 13 bases outside the gene matches. CDR1 is SNHLY, CDR2 FYNNEI, per germline.

The chain uses TRBV20-1 and TRBJ2-3; D remains unclear. V lost 7 bases to trimming and J lost 3 bases, with 17 bases between them. Germline-derived CDR1 and CDR2 are DFQATT and SNEGSKA (reference sequence). The CDR3 extends over 14 amino acids. This CDR3 reads CSVKGLEATDTQYF. CDR3 sequence (DNA): TGCAGTGTCAAAGGTCTAGAGGCGACAGATACGCAGTATTTT.

This clone was counted ten times or more. The rearrangement joins TRBV20-1 to TRBJ2-1; TRBD2 matches 13 bases. Per the germline V gene, CDR1 is DFQATT and CDR2 is SNEGSKA (reference sequence). V was pared by 4 bases and J by 4 bases, with 7 bases of the junction left unmatched. The CDR3 totals 16 residues. CDR3 sequence reads: CSAILAGGPGYNEQFF. CDR3 in DNA: TGCAGTGCTATACTAGCGGGAGGGCCGGGTTACAATGAGCAGTTCTTC.